These 26 T cell receptor beta chains were sequenced from one sample in a study of T cells after yellow fever vaccination. TCRdb independently ran MiXCR on the 5' RACE reads; one entry per CDR3 protein. Among 350,000 or so distinct CDR3 sequences listed, 8% to 9.5% were seen once. The sequences come from PBMCs, collected 35 to 50 days after the first yellow fever vaccination. The receptors originated from a man younger than 30 who received the YFV17D yellow fever vaccine.

The CDR3 region is CSAFRDNSYEQYF. The CDR3 bases are TGCAGTGCTTTCCGGGACAACTCCTACGAGCAGTACTTC. The chain employs TRBV20-1 and TRBJ2-7; D is perhaps TRBD1 (6 bases). The germline V gene encodes CDR1 DFQATT and CDR2 SNEGSKA (reference sequence). V shed 5 bases and J shed 0 bases, with 11 bases lying between them. The CDR3 sequence is 13 residues long.

This clonotype has more than one count but fewer than ten. The chain couples TRBV21-1 to TRBJ2-1; the tabulated D call, TRBD1, remains unverified against the DNA. TRBV21-1 is tagged as a pseudogene. CDR3 length: 17 residues. In nucleotides, the CDR3 is TGTGCCAGCAGCTCCAGACGACAGGGAACGACCCTCAATGAGCAGTTCTTC. As protein: CASSSRRQGTTLNEQFF.

The J gene is TRBJ2-3, the V gene TRBV2; D is unclear. Germline V gene data show CDR1 as SNHLY and CDR2 as FYNNEI. The ends were cut back, 7 bases at V and 1 base at J, with 9 bases in the middle. The CDR3 runs 13 residues. CDR3 nucleotide sequence: TGTGCCAGCATCCAGAACGGCACAGATACGCAGTATTTT. It specifies CASIQNGTDTQYF. The full variable domain, its missing parts supplied by reference TRBV2 and TRBJ2-3, is EPEVTQTPSHQVTQMGQEVILRCVPISNHLYFYWYRQILGQKVEFLVSFYNNEISEKSEIFDDQFSVERPDGSNFTLKIRSTKLEDSAMYFCASIQNGTDTQYFGPGTRLTVL.

In the case of this clonotype: This may arise from a read error, as a much more abundant clone is one base away. The chain is built from TRBV4-2 and TRBJ2-1; D possibly matches TRBD1 or TRBD2 (7 bases each). Germline V lookup: CDR1 LGHNA, CDR2 YNFKEQ. The CDR3 is 16 residues long. The germline V and J ends were trimmed by 7 bases and 6 bases, with 22 bases remaining between them. This chain's CDR3 is CASNEQGTNRTNEQFF. The CDR3 nucleotides are TGTGCCAGCAACGAACAGGGGACTAATCGGACCAATGAGCAGTTCTTC.

This clonotype occurred a few times. The chain carries TRBV27 and TRBJ2-5, with 12 bases identical to TRBD2. This CDR3 spans 17 amino acids. From germline, CDR1 is MNHEY and CDR2 SMNVEV (reference sequence). Trimming took 6 bases from V and 5 from J; bases not matched to a gene: 13. CDR3: CASSPGLAGLIGETQYF. CDR3 DNA sequence: TGTGCCAGCAGCCCGGGACTAGCGGGTCTCATAGGGGAGACCCAGTACTTC.

The rearrangement joins TRBV11-2 to TRBJ1-2; D is unclear. Trimming cost V 9 bases and J 4 bases, with 24 bases left between them. This CDR3 region has 16 residues. Germline CDR1 reads SGHAT; CDR2 reads FQNNGV. CDR3 sequence reads: CARSRTQGPLPYGYTF. CDR3 sequence (DNA): TGTGCCAGAAGCCGAACCCAAGGCCCTCTTCCCTATGGCTACACCTTC.

This clonotype occurred a few times. This rearrangement joins TRBV29-1 to TRBJ2-2; no reliable D call. Trimming took off 4 bases at V and 1 base at J, with 7 bases between the two ends. Germline CDR1 SQVTM, CDR2 ANQGSEA. This CDR3 spans 13 amino acids. The CDR3 sequence: CSVVKQNTGELFF. The DNA of the CDR3 is TGCAGCGTTGTCAAACAGAACACCGGGGAGCTGTTTTTT.

Ten or more counts support this clonotype. The genes are TRBV6-5 and TRBJ1-5, with D maybe TRBD1 (5 bases). The germline CDR1 and CDR2 sequences are MNHEY and SVGAGI. Trimming removed 4 bases at V and 2 bases at J, with 12 bases between. There are 15 residues in the CDR3. CDR3 nucleotide sequence: TGTGCCAGCAGTTTCCCCAGGGAGGGCAATCAGCCCCAGCATTTT. Translated, it gives CASSFPREGNQPQHF.

There are a few counts of this clonotype. This sequence joins TRBV6-5 and TRBJ1-1; a weak D match, TRBD1 (5 bases). Germline V gene data show CDR1 as MNHEY and CDR2 as SVGAGI. This CDR3 region has 12 residues. Trimming removed 7 bases at V and 5 bases at J, with 11 bases between. CDR3 nucleotides: TGTGCCAGCACGAGGGGAGGTACTGAAGCTTTCTTT. Encoded protein: CASTRGGTEAFF.

In this sample, this clonotype turned up a few times. V usage is TRBV29-1 and J usage is TRBJ1-2; tentative D call: TRBD1 (5 bases). V was cut by 6 bases and J by 0 bases, with 8 bases left in between. Germline CDR1 reads SQVTM; CDR2 reads ANQGSEA. There are 12 residues in the CDR3. The CDR3 loop is CSVDSTNYGYTF. The CDR3 nucleotides are TGCAGCGTCGACAGTACTAACTATGGCTACACCTTC.

There are a few counts of this clonotype. The chain carries TRBV19 and TRBJ2-2; 12 bases are a match to TRBD2. The CDR3 has 17 residues. Germline V gene sequence: CDR1 LNHDA, CDR2 SQIVND (reference sequence). Unmatched junction bases numbered 5, after V lost 5 bases and J lost 1 base. The CDR3 protein is CASSPTSGGQNTGELFF. CDR3 in DNA: TGTGCCAGTAGTCCGACTAGCGGGGGCCAGAACACCGGGGAGCTGTTTTTT.

The rearrangement uses TRBV5-7 and TRBJ2-2, with D perhaps given as TRBD1 or TRBD2 (5 bases each). TRBV5-7 is an open reading frame, and its role is uncertain. The CDR3 runs to 17 residues. V was clipped by 1 base and J by 4 bases, with 17 bases between them. CDR3 in amino acids: CASSLNEGYGVTGELFF. The CDR3 DNA reads TGTGCCAGCAGCTTGAATGAGGGGTATGGAGTCACCGGGGAGCTGTTTTTT.

This clonotype occurred a few times. The chain recombines TRBV9 with TRBJ2-1; D is perhaps TRBD2 (6 bases). This CDR3 has 15 residues. From germline, CDR1 is SGDLS and CDR2 YYNGEE. Trimming cost V 1 base and J 3 bases, with 11 bases left between them. CDR3: CASSVYTGDYNEQFF. In nucleotides, the CDR3 is TGTGCCAGCAGCGTATATACGGGGGACTACAATGAGCAGTTCTTC.

The sample holds a few counts of this clonotype. The V and J genes are TRBV3-1 and TRBJ1-2; 7 nucleotides line up with TRBD1. This CDR3 comprises 15 residues. Losses at the gene ends were 1 base for V and 3 bases for J; bases not matched to a gene: 5. In germline, CDR1 is LGHDT, CDR2 YNNKEL (reference sequence). CDR3 sequence reads: CASSQGHTGDYGYTF. The CDR3 DNA sequence: TGTGCCAGCAGCCAAGGACACACAGGGGACTATGGCTACACCTTC.

This clonotype was found a few times. The chain joins TRBV3-1 to TRBJ1-2; D may be TRBD1 (5 bases). The length of the CDR3 is 17 residues. Trimming pared 0 bases from V and 1 base from J, leaving 15 bases between. Germline CDR1 and CDR2: LGHDT and YNNKEL (reference sequence). CDR3 in amino acids: CASSQDVRTHINYGYTF. Written as DNA, the CDR3 is TGTGCCAGCAGCCAAGATGTTAGGACACATATTAACTATGGCTACACCTTC.

This clonotype has at least ten counts. The chain uses TRBV12-3 or TRBV12-4 and TRBJ2-4, with 8 bases lining up with TRBD2. V was clipped by 3 bases and J by 0 bases; unmatched bases: 7. CDR3 length: 17 amino acids. This CDR3 reads CASSFSRGDLAKNIQYF. For the CDR3, the DNA is TGTGCCAGCAGTTTCTCGCGGGGGGACCTAGCCAAAAACATTCAGTACTTC.

This clonotype turned up a few times. The chain employs TRBV7-3 and TRBJ2-2; D gene unclear. The CDR3 is 16 residues long. CDR1 is SGHTA and CDR2 is FQGTGA in the germline V gene. V lost 1 base and J 4 bases, leaving 13 bases between the germline ends. CDR3 loop: CASSLIGPSLTGELFF. Here the CDR3 DNA reads TGTGCCAGCAGCTTAATTGGGCCTTCACTCACCGGGGAGCTGTTTTTT.

This clonotype was observed at least ten times. The rearrangement joins TRBV7-6 to TRBJ1-1, with TRBD1 matching over 9 bases. With V trimmed by 5 bases and J by 3 bases, 7 bases remained unmatched. The CDR3 consists of 15 residues. CDR1 and CDR2 from the germline V gene are SGHVS and FNYEAQ. The CDR3 DNA follows: TGTGCCAGCAGCCGGCTGACAGGGGGTTACACTGAAGCTTTCTTT. Amino acid sequence: CASSRLTGGYTEAFF.

This clonotype was detected only a few times. V is TRBV5-1 and J is TRBJ1-4, with 10 bases aligning to TRBD1. With 4 bases clipped from V and 8 bases from J, the junction kept 5 bases outside the gene matches. CDR3 length equals 14 residues. Germline V gene data show CDR1 as SGHRS and CDR2 as YFSETQ. The CDR3 nucleotides read TGCGCCAGCAGCGAGCCGGGACAGGGGGAAAAACTGTTTTTT. It is translated as CASSEPGQGEKLFF.

This clonotype was counted only a few times. The chain combines TRBV10-3 with TRBJ1-1; unclear D gene. The length of the CDR3 is 11 residues. In germline, CDR1 is ENHRY, CDR2 SYGVKD. V lost 4 bases, J lost 6 bases, and 6 bases lay in between. The CDR3 sequence: CAISAASEAFF. DNA for the CDR3: TGTGCCATCAGTGCGGCTTCTGAAGCTTTCTTT.

This clonotype has a count of ten or more. J is TRBJ2-1 and V is TRBV5-1, with D unresolved. The germline CDR1 and CDR2 sequences are SGHRS and YFSETQ. Trimming cost V 0 bases and J 8 bases, with 6 bases left between them. The CDR3 length is 12 residues. CDR3: CASSLGAYEQFF. CDR3 sequence (DNA): TGCGCCAGCAGCTTGGGAGCATATGAGCAGTTCTTC.

The V call is TRBV11-2, the J call TRBJ2-7, with a weak D call TRBD1 (6 bases). The CDR3 loop spans 13 amino acids. The V end lost 3 bases, the J end lost 4 bases, and 10 bases lay between the germline ends. The germline V gene encodes CDR1 SGHAT and CDR2 FQNNGV. The CDR3 nucleotides are TGTGCCAGCAGCTTCCAGGGGTCTTACGAGCAGTACTTC. Its protein is CASSFQGSYEQYF.

This clonotype was seen many times. The chain has TRBV9 and TRBJ1-2; D is possibly TRBD1 (6 bases). Between the trimmed V and J ends, which lost 0 bases and 2 bases, there was a span of 11 bases. Germline CDR1 and CDR2: SGDLS and YYNGEE. The CDR3 spans 15 residues. The CDR3 loop is CASSVGRGENYGYTF. CDR3 in DNA: TGTGCCAGCAGCGTAGGCAGGGGCGAAAACTATGGCTACACCTTC.

CDR3 nucleotide sequence: TGCAGCGTGAGGGGGACACAGTATGGCTACACCTTC. This encodes CSVRGTQYGYTF. The chain links TRBV29-1 to TRBJ1-2; TRBD1 might be the D (6 bases). Looked up from germline, CDR1 is SQVTM and CDR2 is ANQGSEA. The CDR3 extends over 12 amino acids. V was shortened by 6 bases and J by 5 bases, with 13 bases between the two germline ends.

This clonotype was seen ten or more times. Here the CDR3 reads CSARRQGIRYEQYF. The CDR3 nucleotides read TGCAGTGCTAGGAGACAGGGAATTCGCTACGAGCAGTACTTC. This chain uses TRBV20-1 with TRBJ2-7; TRBD1 aligns across 7 bases. The trim removed 3 bases at V and 3 bases at J, leaving 8 bases unmatched. The germline V gene has CDR1 DFQATT and CDR2 SNEGSKA (reference sequence). CDR3 size: 14 residues.

This clonotype was observed many times. The chain couples TRBV6-2 or TRBV6-3 to TRBJ1-1, with 8 nucleotides matching TRBD1. V lost 5 bases, J lost 4 bases, and 3 bases stayed unmatched. Germline CDR1 MNHEY, CDR2 SVGEGT. The CDR3 has 13 residues. The CDR3 spells CASSTTGGTEAFF. The CDR3, as DNA: TGTGCCAGCAGTACAACAGGGGGCACTGAAGCTTTCTTT.